The clone carrying this TCR beta chain has a handful of counts. Its target is not known. This record belongs to a study of blood T cells in healthy people across ages. For the study at large: About one barcoded TCR beta cDNA was captured per two T cells. Broader study findings: Naive T cell percentage showed a strong correlation with TCR beta diversity.

Primers used in a second PCR of roughly 6 to 11 cycles were a sample-barcoded 5' primer and a J-beta primer mix. TCRdb itself ran the 5' RACE reads through MiXCR, one entry per CDR3 protein. The sample shows 550,000 to 600,000 distinct CDR3 sequences, roughly 29% of them seen only once. Individuals who donated were healthy Caucasians from Russia aged roughly 6 to 100. CDR1 is SGHAT, CDR2 FQNNGV, per germline. CDR3 size: 15 residues. The J segment lost 6 bases and the V segment lost 5 bases, leaving 12 bases of the junction unmatched. The V and J genes are TRBV11-2 and TRBJ2-5; TRBD2 aligns across 7 bases. The TCR originated in a woman in her seventies in good health. Source material: blood. DNA of the CDR3: TGTGCCAGCAGCCGCCTGGGGAGCGGGGCGAAGACCCAGTACTTC. Protein: CASSRLGSGAKTQYF.